The source of this T cell receptor beta chain is a study of shared clonotypes between healthy human individuals. CDR1 SGHNT and CDR2 YYREEE come from the germline V gene (reference sequence). J lost 5 bases, V lost 2 bases, and 7 bases had no gene match. The CDR3 runs to 16 residues. Every subset's genomic DNA went evenly onto several immunoSEQ plates. Around 28,000 T cell genomes (about 300 ng DNA) went into each PBMC replicate. Under the authors' procedure: Quality scores were absent from the junction-only immunoSEQ sequences, so filtering differed. Profiling relied on immunoSEQ multiplex PCR, and the TCRdb table lists in-frame clones only, not all of them. That table is the source of V, J and clone size, and D and trimming were worked out from the DNA. The sample contains fewer than 650,000 clones, roughly 79% of which appear only once.

The origin of this receptor is a woman aged 40 to 49 in good health. Some clones in this sample may be carry-over from other donors' samples. Sample: PBMCs. The rearrangement links TRBV5-4 to TRBJ2-5, with 12 bases matching TRBD1. CDR3 protein: CASSFRGQGAGETQYF. CDR3 nucleotide sequence: TGTGCCAGCAGCTTCCGGGGACAGGGGGCCGGGGAGACCCAGTACTTC.